This entry features one T cell receptor (beta chain) sequence. Assay used: immunoSEQ multiplex PCR; TCRdb lists only in-frame clones, some missing. Altogether around 530,000 clones are present, around 77% being singletons, with the ten largest covering around 12%. This sample stems from a study of shared clonotypes between healthy human individuals. Germline assignment: CDR1 GTSNPN and CDR2 SVGIG (reference sequence). V gave up 2 bases and J gave up 4 bases, with 6 bases separating them. This CDR3 comprises 13 residues. This sequence was found in a woman between 40 and 55 years old in good health. Some clones in this sample may be carry-over from other donors' samples. The J gene is TRBJ2-6, the V gene TRBV30; D is undetermined. Sequenced material: PBMCs. The CDR3 nucleotides are TGTGCCTGGAGTCCCGGGGGGGCCAACGTCCTGACTTTC. As protein: CAWSPGGANVLTF.